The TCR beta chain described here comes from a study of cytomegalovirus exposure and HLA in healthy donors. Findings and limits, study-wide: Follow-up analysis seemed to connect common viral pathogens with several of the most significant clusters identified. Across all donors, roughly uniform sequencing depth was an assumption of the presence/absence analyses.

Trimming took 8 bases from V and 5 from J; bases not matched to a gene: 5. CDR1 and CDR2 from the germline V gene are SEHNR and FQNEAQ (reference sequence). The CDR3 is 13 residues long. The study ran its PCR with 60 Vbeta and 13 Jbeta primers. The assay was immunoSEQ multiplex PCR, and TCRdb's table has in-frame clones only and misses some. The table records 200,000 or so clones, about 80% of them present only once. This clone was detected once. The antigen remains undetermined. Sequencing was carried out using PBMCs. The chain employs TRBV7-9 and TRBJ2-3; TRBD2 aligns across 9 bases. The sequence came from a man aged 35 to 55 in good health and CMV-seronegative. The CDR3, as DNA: TGTGCCAGCGGGACTAGCTTCAGAGATACGCAGTATTTT. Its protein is CASGTSFRDTQYF.